Listed here are 3 T cell receptor beta chains from one sample, sequenced in a study of CD8 T cells in ankylosing spondylitis. The study's findings and limits: What seemed typical of ankylosing spondylitis blood was a TCR beta motif built from under 10 highly homologous variants.

MiXCR, run by TCRdb on the 5' RACE reads, gives a single entry per CDR3 protein. The repertoire holds about 340,000 distinct CDR3 sequences, with 8% as singletons. These receptors have no known antigen. Sequencing was performed on blood, either unsorted or a sorted T cell fraction (not recorded which). The receptors originated from a male donor with ankylosing spondylitis.

This clonotype showed up many times. The chain couples TRBV2 to TRBJ2-7; no clear D gene. There are 11 residues in the CDR3. V lost 1 base, J lost 7 bases, and 5 bases lay in between. Looked up from germline, CDR1 is SNHLY and CDR2 is FYNNEI. CDR3 sequence (DNA): TGTGCCAGCAGTGAAGTAGGGGAGCAGTACTTC. Protein product: CASSEVGEQYF.

In this sample, this clonotype turned up a few times. Written as DNA, the CDR3 is TGTGCCAGCTCACCACTACAGGATGAAACGAACACCGGGGAGCTGTTTTTT. This codes for CASSPLQDETNTGELFF. The chain is built from TRBV18 and TRBJ2-2, with D possibly being TRBD1 (5 bases). The ends were cut back, 1 base at V and 0 bases at J, with 12 bases in the middle. Germline V gene lookup returns CDR1 KGHSH and CDR2 LQKENI. The CDR3 has 17 residues.

This clonotype was recorded at least ten times. The rearrangement uses TRBV11-2 and TRBJ2-1; 7 positions match TRBD2. The V and J ends lost 3 bases and 6 bases, in that order; junction bases with no gene match: 2. Looked up from germline, CDR1 is SGHAT and CDR2 is FQNNGV. This CDR3 is 13 amino acids long. CDR3 in amino acids: CASSFRLANEQFF. The CDR3 DNA reads as TGTGCCAGCAGCTTCAGACTAGCCAATGAGCAGTTCTTC.